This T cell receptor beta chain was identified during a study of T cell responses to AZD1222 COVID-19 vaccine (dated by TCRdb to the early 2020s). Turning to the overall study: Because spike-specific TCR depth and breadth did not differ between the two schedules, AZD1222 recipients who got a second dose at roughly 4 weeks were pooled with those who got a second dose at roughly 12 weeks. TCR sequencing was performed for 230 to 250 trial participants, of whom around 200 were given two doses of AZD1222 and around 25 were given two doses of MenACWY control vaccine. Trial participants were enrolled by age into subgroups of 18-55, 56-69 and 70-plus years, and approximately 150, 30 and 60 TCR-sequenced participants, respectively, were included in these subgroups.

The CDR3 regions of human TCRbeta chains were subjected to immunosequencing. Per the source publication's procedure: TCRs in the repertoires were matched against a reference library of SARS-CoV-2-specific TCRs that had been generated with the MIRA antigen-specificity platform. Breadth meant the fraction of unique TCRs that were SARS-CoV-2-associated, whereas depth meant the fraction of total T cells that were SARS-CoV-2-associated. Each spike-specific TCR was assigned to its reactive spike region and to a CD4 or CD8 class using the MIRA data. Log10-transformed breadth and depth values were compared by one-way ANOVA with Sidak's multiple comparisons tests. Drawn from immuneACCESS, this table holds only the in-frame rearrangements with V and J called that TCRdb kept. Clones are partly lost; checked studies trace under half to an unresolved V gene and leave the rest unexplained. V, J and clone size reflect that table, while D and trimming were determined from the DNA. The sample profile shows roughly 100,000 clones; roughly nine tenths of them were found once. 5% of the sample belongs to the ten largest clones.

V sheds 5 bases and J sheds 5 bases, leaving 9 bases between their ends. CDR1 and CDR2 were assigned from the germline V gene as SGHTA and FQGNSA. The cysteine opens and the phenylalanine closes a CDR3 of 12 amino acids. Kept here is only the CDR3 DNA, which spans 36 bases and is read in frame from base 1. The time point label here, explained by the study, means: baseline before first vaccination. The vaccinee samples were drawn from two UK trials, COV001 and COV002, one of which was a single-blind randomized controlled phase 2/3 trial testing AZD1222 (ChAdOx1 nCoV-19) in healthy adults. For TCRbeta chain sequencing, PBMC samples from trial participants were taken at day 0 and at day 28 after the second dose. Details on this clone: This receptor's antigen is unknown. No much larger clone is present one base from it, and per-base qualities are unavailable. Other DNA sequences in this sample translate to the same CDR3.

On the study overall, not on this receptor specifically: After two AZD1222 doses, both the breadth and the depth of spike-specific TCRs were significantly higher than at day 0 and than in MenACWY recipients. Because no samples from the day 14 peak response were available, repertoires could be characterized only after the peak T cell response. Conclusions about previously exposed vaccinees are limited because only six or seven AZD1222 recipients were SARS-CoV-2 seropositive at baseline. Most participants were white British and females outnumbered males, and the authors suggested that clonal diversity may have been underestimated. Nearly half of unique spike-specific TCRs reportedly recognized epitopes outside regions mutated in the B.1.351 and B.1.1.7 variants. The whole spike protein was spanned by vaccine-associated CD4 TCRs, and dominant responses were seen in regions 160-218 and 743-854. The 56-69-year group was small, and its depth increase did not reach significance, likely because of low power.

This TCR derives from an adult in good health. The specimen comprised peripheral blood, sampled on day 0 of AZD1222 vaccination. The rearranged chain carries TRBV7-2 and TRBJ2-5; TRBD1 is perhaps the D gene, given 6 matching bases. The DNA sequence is TGTGCCAGCAGCCCCAGGGGTGAGACCCAGTACTTC. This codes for CASSPRGETQYF.